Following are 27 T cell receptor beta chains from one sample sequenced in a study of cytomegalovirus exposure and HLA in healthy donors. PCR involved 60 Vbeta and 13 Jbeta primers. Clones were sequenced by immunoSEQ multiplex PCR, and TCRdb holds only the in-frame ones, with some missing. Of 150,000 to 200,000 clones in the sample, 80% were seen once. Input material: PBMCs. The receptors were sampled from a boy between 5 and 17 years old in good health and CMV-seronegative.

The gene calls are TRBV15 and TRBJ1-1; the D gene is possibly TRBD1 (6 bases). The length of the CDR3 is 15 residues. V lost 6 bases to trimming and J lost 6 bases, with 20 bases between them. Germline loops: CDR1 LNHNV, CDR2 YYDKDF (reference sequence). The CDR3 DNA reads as TGTGCCACCAGTTATGTCAGGGGTCGAGGGGCTGAAGCTTTCTTT. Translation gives CATSYVRGRGAEAFF.

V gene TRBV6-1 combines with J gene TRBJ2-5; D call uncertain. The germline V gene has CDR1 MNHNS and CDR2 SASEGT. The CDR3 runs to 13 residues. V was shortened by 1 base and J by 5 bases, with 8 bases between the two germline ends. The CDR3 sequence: CASSEETEETQYF. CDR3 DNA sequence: TGTGCCAGCAGTGAAGAAACCGAGGAGACCCAGTACTTC.

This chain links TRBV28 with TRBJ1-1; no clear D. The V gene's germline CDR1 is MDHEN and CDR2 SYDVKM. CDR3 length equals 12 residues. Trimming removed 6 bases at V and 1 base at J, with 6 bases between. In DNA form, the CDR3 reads TGTGCCAGCAGGGGCCCGAACACTGAAGCTTTCTTT. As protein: CASRGPNTEAFF. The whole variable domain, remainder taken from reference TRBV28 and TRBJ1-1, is DVKVTQSSRYLVKRTGEKVFLECVQDMDHENMFWYRQDPGLGLRLIYFSYDVKMKEKGDIPEGYSVSREKKERFSLILESASTNQTSMYLCASRGPNTEAFFGQGTRLTVV.

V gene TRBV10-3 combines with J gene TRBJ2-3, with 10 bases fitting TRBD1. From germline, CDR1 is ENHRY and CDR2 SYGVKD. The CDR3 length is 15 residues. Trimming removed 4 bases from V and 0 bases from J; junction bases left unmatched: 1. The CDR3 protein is CAISAGQGSTDTQYF. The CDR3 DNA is TGTGCCATCAGTGCGGGACAGGGGAGCACAGATACGCAGTATTTT.

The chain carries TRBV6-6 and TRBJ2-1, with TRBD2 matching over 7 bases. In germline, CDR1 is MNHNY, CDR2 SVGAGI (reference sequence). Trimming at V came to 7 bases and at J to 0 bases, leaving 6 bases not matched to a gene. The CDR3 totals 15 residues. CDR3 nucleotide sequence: TGTGCCAGCATCACGGGCGGGAGCTCCTACAATGAGCAGTTCTTC. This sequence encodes CASITGGSSYNEQFF.

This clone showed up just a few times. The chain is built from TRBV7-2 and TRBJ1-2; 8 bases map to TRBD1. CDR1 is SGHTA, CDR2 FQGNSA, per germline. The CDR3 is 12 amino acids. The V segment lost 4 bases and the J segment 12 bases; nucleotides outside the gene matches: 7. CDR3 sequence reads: CASSWTGRSNTF. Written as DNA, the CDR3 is TGTGCCAGCAGCTGGACAGGGAGGTCAAACACCTTC. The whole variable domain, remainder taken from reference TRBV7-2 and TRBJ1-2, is GAGVSQSPSNKVTEKGKDVELRCDPISGHTALYWYRQSLGQGLEFLIYFQGNSAPDKSGLPSDRFSAERTGGSVSTLTIQRTQQEDSAVYLCASSWTGRSNTFGSGTRLTVV.

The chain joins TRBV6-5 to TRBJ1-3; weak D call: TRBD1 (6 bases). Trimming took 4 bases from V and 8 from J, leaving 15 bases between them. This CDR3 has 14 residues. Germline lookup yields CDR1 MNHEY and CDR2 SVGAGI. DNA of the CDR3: TGTGCCAGCAGTTTGGGGGGGGCCGTGGACACCATATATTTT. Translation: CASSLGGAVDTIYF.

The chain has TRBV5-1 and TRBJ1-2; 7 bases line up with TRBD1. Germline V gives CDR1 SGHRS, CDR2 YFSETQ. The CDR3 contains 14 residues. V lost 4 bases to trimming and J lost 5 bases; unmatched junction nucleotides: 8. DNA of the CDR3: TGCGCCAGCAGCCCGGGGGACAGCCTTTATGGCTACACCTTC. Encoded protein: CASSPGDSLYGYTF. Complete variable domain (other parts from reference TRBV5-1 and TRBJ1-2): KAGVTQTPRYLIKTRGQQVTLSCSPISGHRSVSWYQQTPGQGLQFLFEYFSETQRNKGNFPGRFSGRQFSNSRSEMNVSTLELGDSALYLCASSPGDSLYGYTFGSGTRLTVV.

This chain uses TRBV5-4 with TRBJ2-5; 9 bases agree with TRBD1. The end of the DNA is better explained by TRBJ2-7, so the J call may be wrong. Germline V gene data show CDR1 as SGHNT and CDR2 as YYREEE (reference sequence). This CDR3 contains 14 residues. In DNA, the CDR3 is TGTGCCAGCAGCCTGGGACAGGGCGTCGACGAGCAGTACTTC. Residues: CASSLGQGVDEQYF.

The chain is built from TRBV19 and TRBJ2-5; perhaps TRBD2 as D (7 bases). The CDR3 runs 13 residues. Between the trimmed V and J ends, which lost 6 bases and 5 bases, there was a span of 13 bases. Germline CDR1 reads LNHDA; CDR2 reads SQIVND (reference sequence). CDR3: CASSRGAEETQYF. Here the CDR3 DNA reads TGTGCCAGTAGCCGGGGGGCGGAGGAGACCCAGTACTTC.

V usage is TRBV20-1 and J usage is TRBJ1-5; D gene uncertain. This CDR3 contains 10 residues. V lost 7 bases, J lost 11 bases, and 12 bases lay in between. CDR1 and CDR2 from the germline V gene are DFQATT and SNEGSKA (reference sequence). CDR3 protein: CSDERQTQHF. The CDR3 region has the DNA TGCAGTGATGAGAGGCAGACCCAGCATTTT.

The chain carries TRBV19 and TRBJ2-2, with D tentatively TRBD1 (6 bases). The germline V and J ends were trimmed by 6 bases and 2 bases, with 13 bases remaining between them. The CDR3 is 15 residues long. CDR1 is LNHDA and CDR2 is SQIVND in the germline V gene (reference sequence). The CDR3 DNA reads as TGTGCCAGTAGGTTACAGGGCCTAAACACCGGGGAGCTGTTTTTT. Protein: CASRLQGLNTGELFF.

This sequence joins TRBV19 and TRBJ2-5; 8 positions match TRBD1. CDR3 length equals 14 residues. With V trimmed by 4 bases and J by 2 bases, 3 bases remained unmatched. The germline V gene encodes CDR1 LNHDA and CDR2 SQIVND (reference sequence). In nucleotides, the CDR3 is TGTGCCAGTAGTAGGACAGGGCAACAAGAGACCCAGTACTTC. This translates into CASSRTGQQETQYF.

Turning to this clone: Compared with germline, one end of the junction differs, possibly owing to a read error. This CDR3 is CSSSLGDWGYTF. The CDR3 bases are TGTTCCAGCAGCTTAGGAGATTGGGGCTACACCTTC. The rearrangement joins TRBV7-9 to TRBJ1-2; D remains ambiguous. Germline V gene lookup returns CDR1 SEHNR and CDR2 FQNEAQ (reference sequence). This CDR3 region has 12 residues.

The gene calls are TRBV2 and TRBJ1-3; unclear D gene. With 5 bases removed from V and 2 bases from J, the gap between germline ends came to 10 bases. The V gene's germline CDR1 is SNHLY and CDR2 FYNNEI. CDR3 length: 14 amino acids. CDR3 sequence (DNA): TGTGCCAGCAGTCCCATATCAGCTGGAAACACCATATATTTT. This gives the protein CASSPISAGNTIYF.

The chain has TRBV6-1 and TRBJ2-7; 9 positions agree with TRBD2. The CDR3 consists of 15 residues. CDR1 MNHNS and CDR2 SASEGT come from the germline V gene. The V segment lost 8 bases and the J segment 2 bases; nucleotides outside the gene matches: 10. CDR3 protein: CASSNSGGPPYEQYF. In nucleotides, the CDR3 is TGTGCCAGCTCCAATAGCGGGGGCCCTCCCTACGAGCAGTACTTC.

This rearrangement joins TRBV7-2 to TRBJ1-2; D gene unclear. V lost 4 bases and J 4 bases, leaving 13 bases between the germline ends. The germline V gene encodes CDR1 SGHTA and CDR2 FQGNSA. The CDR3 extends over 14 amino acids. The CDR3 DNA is TGTGCCAGCAGCTCCGGTATAGGAGCCTATGGCTACACCTTC. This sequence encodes CASSSGIGAYGYTF.

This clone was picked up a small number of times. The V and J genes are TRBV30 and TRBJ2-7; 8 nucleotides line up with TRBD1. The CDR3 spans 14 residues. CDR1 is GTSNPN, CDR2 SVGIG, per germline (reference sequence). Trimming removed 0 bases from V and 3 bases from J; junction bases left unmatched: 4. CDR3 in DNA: TGTGCCTGGAGTGTGGGACAGGAGCTCTACGAGCAGTACTTC. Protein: CAWSVGQELYEQYF.

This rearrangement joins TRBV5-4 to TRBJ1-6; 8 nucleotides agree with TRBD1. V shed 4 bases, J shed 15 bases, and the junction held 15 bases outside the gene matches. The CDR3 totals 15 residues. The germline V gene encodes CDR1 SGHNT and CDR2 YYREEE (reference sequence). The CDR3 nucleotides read TGTGCCAGCAGCGCAGACAGGGGCCCCCGTAGGGTCCTCCACTTT. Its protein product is CASSADRGPRRVLHF.

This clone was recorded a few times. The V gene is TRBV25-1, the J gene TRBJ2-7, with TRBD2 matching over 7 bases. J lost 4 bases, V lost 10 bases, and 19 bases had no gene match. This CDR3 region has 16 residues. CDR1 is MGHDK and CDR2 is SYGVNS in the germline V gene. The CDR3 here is CATPSRVSGGEYEQYF. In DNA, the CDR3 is TGTGCCACCCCGAGCAGGGTAAGTGGGGGGGAATACGAGCAGTACTTC.

The CDR3 region has the DNA TGTGCCAGCAGTGAAAGCATTCGGGCTAGCGGGAGAGGGGAGACCCAGTACTTC. This sequence encodes CASSESIRASGRGETQYF. V gene TRBV25-1 combines with J gene TRBJ2-5; TRBD2 aligns across 10 bases. The CDR3 runs to 18 residues. From germline, CDR1 is MGHDK and CDR2 SYGVNS. V was pared by 2 bases and J by 5 bases, with 14 bases of the junction left unmatched. The whole variable domain, filled in from reference TRBV25-1 and TRBJ2-5, reads EADIYQTPRYLVIGTGKKITLECSQTMGHDKMYWYQQDPGMELHLIHYSYGVNSTEKGDLSSESTVSRIRTEHFPLTLESARPSHTSQYLCASSESIRASGRGETQYFGPGTRLLVL.

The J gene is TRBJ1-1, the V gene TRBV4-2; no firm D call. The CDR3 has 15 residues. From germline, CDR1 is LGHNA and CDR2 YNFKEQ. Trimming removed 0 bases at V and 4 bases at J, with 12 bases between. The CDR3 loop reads CASSQEGRIATEAFF. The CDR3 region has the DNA TGTGCCAGCAGCCAAGAAGGTCGGATAGCCACTGAAGCTTTCTTT.

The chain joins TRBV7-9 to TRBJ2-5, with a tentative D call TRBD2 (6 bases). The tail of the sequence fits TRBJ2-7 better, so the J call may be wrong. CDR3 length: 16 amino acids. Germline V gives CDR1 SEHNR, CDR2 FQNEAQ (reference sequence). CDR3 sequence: CASSWEAGYLTYEQYF. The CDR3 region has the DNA TGTGCCAGCAGCTGGGAGGCAGGGTACTTGACCTACGAGCAGTACTTC.

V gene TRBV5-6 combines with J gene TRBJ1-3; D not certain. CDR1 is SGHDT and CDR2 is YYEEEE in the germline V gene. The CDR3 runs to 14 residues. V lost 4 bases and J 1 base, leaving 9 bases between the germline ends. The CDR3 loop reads CASSGPGSGNTIYF. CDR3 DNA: TGTGCCAGCAGCGGACCGGGGTCTGGAAACACCATATATTTT.

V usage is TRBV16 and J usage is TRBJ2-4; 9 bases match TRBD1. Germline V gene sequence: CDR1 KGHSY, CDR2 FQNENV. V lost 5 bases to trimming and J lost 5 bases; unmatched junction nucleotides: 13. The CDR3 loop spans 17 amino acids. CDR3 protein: CASSSYLQGAFQNIQYF. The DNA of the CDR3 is TGTGCCAGCAGCTCCTACCTACAGGGGGCTTTCCAAAACATTCAGTACTTC.

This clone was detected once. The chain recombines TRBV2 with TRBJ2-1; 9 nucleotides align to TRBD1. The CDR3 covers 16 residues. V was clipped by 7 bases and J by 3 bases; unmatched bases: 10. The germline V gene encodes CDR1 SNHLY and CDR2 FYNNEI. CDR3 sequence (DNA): TGTGCCAGCACCCTTAAAAGGGGACAGGGCTACAATGAGCAGTTCTTC. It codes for CASTLKRGQGYNEQFF.

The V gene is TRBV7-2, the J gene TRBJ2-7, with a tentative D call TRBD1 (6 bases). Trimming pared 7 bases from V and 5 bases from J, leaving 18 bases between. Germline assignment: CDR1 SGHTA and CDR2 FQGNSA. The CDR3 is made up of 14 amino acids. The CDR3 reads CASIPRAGAHEQYF. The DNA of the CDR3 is TGTGCCAGCATCCCCCGGGCAGGGGCCCACGAGCAGTACTTC.